These 32 T cell receptor beta chains came from one sample sequenced in a study of blood T cells in healthy people across ages. For the second PCR, which ran for roughly 6 to 12 cycles, a sample-barcoded 5' primer and a J-beta primer mix were used. From the 5' RACE reads, TCRdb called clonotypes with MiXCR, one entry per CDR3 protein. The profile shows around 520,000 distinct CDR3 sequences, about a quarter of them singletons. The same data also contributed to another study, on T cells of mothers and their children.

Sequencing input: blood. The receptors derive from a boy between 2 and 10 years old in good health.

This clonotype was seen a few times. V and J are TRBV12-3 or TRBV12-4 and TRBJ2-1, with 10 bases that match TRBD2. This CDR3 has 16 amino acids. The J segment lost 8 bases and the V segment lost 2 bases, leaving 9 bases of the junction unmatched. CDR3 sequence: CASSLPAGGAWYEQFF. CDR3 in DNA: TGTGCCAGCAGTTTACCAGCGGGGGGGGCTTGGTATGAGCAGTTCTTC.

The genes are TRBV2 and TRBJ2-1, with D perhaps being TRBD1 or TRBD2 (5 bases each). Germline values: CDR1 SNHLY, CDR2 FYNNEI. The CDR3 has 14 amino acids. The V end lost 4 bases, the J end lost 1 base, and 8 bases lay between the germline ends. The CDR3 reads CASSVWGSYNEQFF. DNA for the CDR3: TGTGCCAGCAGTGTTTGGGGGTCCTACAATGAGCAGTTCTTC. Using reference TRBV2 and TRBJ2-1 for the parts outside the CDR3, the full variable domain is EPEVTQTPSHQVTQMGQEVILRCVPISNHLYFYWYRQILGQKVEFLVSFYNNEISEKSEIFDDQFSVERPDGSNFTLKIRSTKLEDSAMYFCASSVWGSYNEQFFGPGTRLTVL.

This clonotype was detected many times. The genes are TRBV5-5 and TRBJ2-5; D unclear. The DNA end favors TRBJ2-1, so the J call may be wrong. Germline CDR1 is SGHKS and CDR2 is YYEKEE (reference sequence). This CDR3 has 15 residues. The CDR3 protein is CASSFMAIQANEQFF. The DNA of the CDR3 is TGTGCCAGCAGCTTTATGGCCATTCAGGCCAATGAGCAGTTCTTC.

The chain recombines TRBV6-1 with TRBJ2-5; 8 nucleotides match TRBD2. The J call is uncertain, as TRBJ2-1 better fits the DNA end. This CDR3 has 15 amino acids. In germline, CDR1 is MNHNS, CDR2 SASEGT. The CDR3 spells CASSVPGLVWNEQFF. DNA of the CDR3: TGTGCCAGCAGTGTACCGGGACTAGTGTGGAATGAGCAGTTCTTC.

This chain links TRBV6-5 with TRBJ2-1; 7 bases are a match to TRBD1. Germline assignment: CDR1 MNHEY and CDR2 SVGAGI. V was clipped by 5 bases and J by 4 bases; unmatched bases: 5. The CDR3 is 14 residues long. CDR3 nucleotide sequence: TGTGCCAGCAGTGGGGGACAGTTTTACAATGAGCAGTTCTTC. Amino acid sequence: CASSGGQFYNEQFF.

As regards this clonotype: Mismatch with germline at one junction end may stem from a read error. The chain carries TRBV29-1 and TRBJ2-5; 13 positions match TRBD2. Germline values: CDR1 SQVTM, CDR2 ANQGSEA. The CDR3 is 15 amino acids. The CDR3 loop reads CGVRTSGSRQETQYF. CDR3 nucleotide sequence: TGCGGCGTCCGGACTAGCGGGAGTAGGCAAGAGACCCAGTACTTC.

This chain joins TRBV27 and TRBJ2-2; D is possibly TRBD1 (7 bases). The CDR3 has 16 amino acids. Germline V lookup: CDR1 MNHEY, CDR2 SMNVEV (reference sequence). V dropped 4 bases and J dropped 8 bases, with 20 bases sitting between them. CDR3 protein: CASSSQGGVSVGELFF. The CDR3 DNA is TGTGCCAGCAGTTCTCAGGGGGGTGTCTCTGTGGGGGAGCTGTTTTTT.

Concerning this clonotype itself: The junction does not match germline at one end; this may be a read error. The chain is built from TRBV27 and TRBJ1-3; D call uncertain. The CDR3 is 16 amino acids. Germline V gives CDR1 MNHEY, CDR2 SMNVEV (reference sequence). The CDR3 DNA is TGTACCAGCAGTTGGACCTCAGGACTCTCTGGAAACACCATATATTTT. As protein: CTSSWTSGLSGNTIYF.

The chain joins TRBV5-1 to TRBJ1-4, with D possibly matching TRBD1 (5 bases). In germline, CDR1 is SGHRS, CDR2 YFSETQ. This CDR3 is 13 amino acids long. The V end lost 0 bases, the J end lost 6 bases, and 6 bases lay between the germline ends. The CDR3 nucleotides read TGCGCCAGCAGCTTGGGGGACTATGAAAAACTGTTTTTT. It yields the protein CASSLGDYEKLFF.

As for this clonotype: Sequence at one end of the junction differs from germline and may be a read error. The rearrangement uses TRBV20-1 and TRBJ2-5; the match to TRBD1 covers 8 bases. CDR3 length: 11 residues. CDR1 is DFQATT and CDR2 is SNEGSKA in the germline V gene (reference sequence). DNA of the CDR3: TGCAGTCCTAGACAGGGGGAGACCCAGTACTTC. Protein: CSPRQGETQYF.

This clonotype showed up just a few times. The chain has TRBV6-6 and TRBJ2-5; 9 bases are a match to TRBD2. Matching the DNA end better, TRBJ2-1 makes the J call doubtful. CDR1 is MNHNY and CDR2 is SVGAGI in the germline V gene (reference sequence). The CDR3 totals 16 residues. This CDR3 reads CASSPDGAGGENEQFF. In DNA, the CDR3 is TGTGCCAGCAGTCCGGATGGGGCGGGGGGGGAGAATGAGCAGTTCTTC.

This chain links TRBV13 with TRBJ2-5; D may match TRBD1 or TRBD2 (5 bases each). There are 14 residues in the CDR3. CDR1 PRHDT and CDR2 FYEKMQ come from the germline V gene (reference sequence). V dropped 5 bases and J dropped 5 bases, with 15 bases sitting between them. The CDR3 sequence is CASSPWDVGETQYF. Written as DNA, the CDR3 is TGTGCCAGCAGCCCATGGGACGTAGGGGAGACCCAGTACTTC.

As regards this clonotype: A read error may produce the germline difference seen at one junction end. J is TRBJ2-3 and V is TRBV25-1; possibly TRBD1 for D (5 bases). The germline gives CDR1 MGHDK, CDR2 SYGVNS. This CDR3 has 13 amino acids. CDR3 nucleotide sequence: TGTGCCAGCAGTGAACAGGGCACGGATACGCAGTATTTT. Its translation is CASSEQGTDTQYF.

The V gene is TRBV5-1, the J gene TRBJ2-3, with 8 bases lining up with TRBD2. Germline V gene data show CDR1 as SGHRS and CDR2 as YFSETQ. The V and J ends lost 1 base and 2 bases, in that order; junction bases with no gene match: 6. The CDR3 spans 16 residues. The CDR3 DNA reads TGCGCCAGCAGCTTGTGGGCGGGAGGAGACACAGATACGCAGTATTTT. It yields the protein CASSLWAGGDTDTQYF. Combining the CDR3 with reference TRBV5-1 and TRBJ2-3 gives the whole variable domain KAGVTQTPRYLIKTRGQQVTLSCSPISGHRSVSWYQQTPGQGLQFLFEYFSETQRNKGNFPGRFSGRQFSNSRSEMNVSTLELGDSALYLCASSLWAGGDTDTQYFGPGTRLTVL.

The chain employs TRBV20-1 and TRBJ2-4, with 9 bases lining up with TRBD2. There are 15 residues in the CDR3. After removal of 5 bases from V and 4 bases from J, the junction contained 9 bases not matched to a gene. Germline assignment: CDR1 DFQATT and CDR2 SNEGSKA (reference sequence). The CDR3 sequence is CSAPPRTSVKNIQYF. Written as DNA, the CDR3 is TGCAGTGCTCCTCCCAGGACTAGCGTTAAAAACATTCAGTACTTC.

The chain joins TRBV5-1 to TRBJ2-7; no clear D gene. The J call may not be correct, given that the DNA end is closer to TRBJ2-1. Germline V gene lookup returns CDR1 SGHRS and CDR2 YFSETQ. CDR3 length equals 12 residues. CDR3 sequence: CATSTGYNEQFF. The CDR3, as DNA: TGCGCCACATCAACGGGTTACAATGAGCAGTTCTTC.

This clonotype is a singleton in its sample. A much bigger clone sits one base away, suggesting this may be a read error. This chain joins TRBV6-1 and TRBJ2-7, with D hard to call. V was shortened by 6 bases and J by 0 bases, with 18 bases between the two germline ends. Germline CDR1 reads MNHNS; CDR2 reads SASEGT. The CDR3 contains 16 residues. CDR3 DNA: TGTGCCAGCAGGGTAGAGGTGTTTACAGACTCCTACGAGCAGTACTTC. Amino acid sequence: CASRVEVFTDSYEQYF.

The chain employs TRBV2 and TRBJ2-4, with TRBD2 as a possible D gene (5 bases). The CDR3 is made up of 14 amino acids. Germline V lookup: CDR1 SNHLY, CDR2 FYNNEI. V was trimmed by 2 bases and J by 6 bases, leaving 11 bases between them. The chain's CDR3 is CASSESEGRNIQYF. DNA for the CDR3: TGTGCCAGCAGTGAAAGTGAAGGGAGAAACATTCAGTACTTC.

This clonotype was detected a few times. V gene TRBV7-3 combines with J gene TRBJ2-5; D is perhaps TRBD1 or TRBD2 (6 bases each). This CDR3 has 15 amino acids. V was clipped by 5 bases and J by 5 bases, with 18 bases between them. The germline V gene has CDR1 SGHTA and CDR2 FQGTGA. As DNA, the CDR3 is TGTGCCAGCAGCGAAGGAGGGGGGTTGGCGGAGACCCAGTACTTC. Encoded protein: CASSEGGGLAETQYF.

The chain carries TRBV24-1 and TRBJ2-2; D might be TRBD1 (6 bases). The V and J ends lost 7 bases and 3 bases respectively, with 8 bases between them. CDR1 and CDR2 from the germline V gene are KGHDR and SFDVKD. The CDR3 is made up of 13 amino acids. The CDR3 loop reads CATRDRDTGELFF. The CDR3 nucleotides read TGTGCCACCAGGGACAGAGACACCGGGGAGCTGTTTTTT.

This clonotype has just a few counts. The rearrangement joins TRBV9 to TRBJ1-2; TRBD1 is a possible D gene (5 bases). CDR3 length: 14 amino acids. From germline, CDR1 is SGDLS and CDR2 YYNGEE. The V end lost 0 bases, the J end lost 6 bases, and 12 bases lay between the germline ends. The CDR3 region has the DNA TGTGCCAGCAGCGTAGTACAGGCCTGGGATGGCTACACCTTC. This codes for CASSVVQAWDGYTF.

The chain couples TRBV4-1 to TRBJ2-7; possibly TRBD2 for D (6 bases). Germline CDR1 and CDR2: MGHRA and YSYEKL. The CDR3 spans 14 residues. V shed 1 base and J shed 4 bases, with 11 bases lying between them. In DNA, the CDR3 is TGCGCCAGCAGCCAAGCGACTAGGAGGTACGAGCAGTACTTC. Translating gives CASSQATRRYEQYF.

This clonotype was detected many times. The V call is TRBV27, the J call TRBJ2-1; D gene unclear. The CDR3 is 13 amino acids. V lost 3 bases and J 4 bases, leaving 7 bases between the germline ends. The germline gives CDR1 MNHEY, CDR2 SMNVEV (reference sequence). CDR3 nucleotide sequence: TGTGCCAGCAGTTTCAACGGATACAATGAGCAGTTCTTC. Translation: CASSFNGYNEQFF.

This clonotype was counted only a few times. The chain has TRBV12-5 and TRBJ2-2; D is ambiguous. Germline V CDR1 and CDR2: LGHNT, FRNRAP. CDR3 length equals 12 residues. With 0 bases removed from V and 9 bases from J, the gap between germline ends came to 5 bases. CDR3: CASGLVRRELFF. Here the CDR3 DNA reads TGTGCTAGTGGTTTGGTACGTCGGGAGCTGTTTTTT.

This clonotype was detected a few times. The chain joins TRBV29-1 to TRBJ2-5; 9 bases map to TRBD2. CDR1 and CDR2 (germline): SQVTM, ANQGSEA. Trimming took 7 bases from V and 1 from J; bases not matched to a gene: 10. This CDR3 comprises 15 residues. The CDR3 nucleotides are TGCAGCGCGAGTGGTAGCGGGAGCTTCCAAGAGACCCAGTACTTC. The encoded protein is CSASGSGSFQETQYF.

The chain carries TRBV6-5 and TRBJ2-7; TRBD2 matches 7 bases. The CDR3 consists of 15 residues. V was clipped by 5 bases and J by 0 bases; unmatched bases: 7. From germline, CDR1 is MNHEY and CDR2 SVGAGI. The CDR3 loop reads CASSTREGYSYEQYF. The CDR3 DNA reads as TGTGCCAGCAGTACCAGGGAGGGCTACTCCTACGAGCAGTACTTC.

The CDR3 nucleotides read TGTGCCAGCAGCCTAGGCGGACAGGGATCCTACAATGAGCAGTTCTTC. Protein: CASSLGGQGSYNEQFF. V usage is TRBV7-9 and J usage is TRBJ2-5; 8 nucleotides align to TRBD1. The end of the DNA is better explained by TRBJ2-1, so the J call may be wrong. Germline V lookup: CDR1 SEHNR, CDR2 FQNEAQ (reference sequence). The CDR3 spans 16 residues.

V usage is TRBV5-8 and J usage is TRBJ1-5, with a possible D match to TRBD1 (5 bases). V was trimmed by 0 bases and J by 5 bases, leaving 12 bases between them. Germline CDR1 reads SGHTS; CDR2 reads YDEGEE. The CDR3 runs to 15 residues. The CDR3 sequence: CASSLAGRGHQPQHF. The CDR3, as DNA: TGTGCCAGCAGCTTGGCGGGACGGGGACATCAGCCCCAGCATTTT.

The sample holds a few counts of this clonotype. The germline gene is not matched at one end of the junction; a read error may be the cause. The gene calls are TRBV11-2 and TRBJ1-1; no clear D. The CDR3 loop spans 15 amino acids. The germline gives CDR1 SGHAT, CDR2 FQNNGV. The CDR3 DNA sequence: TGTGCCAGCAGCTTAGGGACCTACATGGGCACTGAAGCCTTCTTT. This sequence encodes CASSLGTYMGTEAFF.

J is TRBJ2-2 and V is TRBV12-5; TRBD1 might be the D (6 bases). V was trimmed by 3 bases and J by 2 bases, leaving 16 bases between them. Germline CDR1 is LGHNT and CDR2 is FRNRAP. There are 17 residues in the CDR3. CDR3 in DNA: TGTGCTAGTGGTTTACAAGTAGGCAGGGGTAACACCGGGGAGCTGTTTTTT. Amino acids: CASGLQVGRGNTGELFF.

This clonotype was detected a few times. The rearrangement joins TRBV6-5 to TRBJ1-6; D remains ambiguous. From germline, CDR1 is MNHEY and CDR2 SVGAGI. V was clipped by 8 bases and J by 4 bases, with 6 bases between them. The CDR3 length is 12 residues. CDR3 amino acids: CASSLYNSPLHF. In DNA form, the CDR3 reads TGTGCCAGCTCTCTATATAATTCACCCCTCCACTTT.

A few counts support this clonotype. This rearrangement joins TRBV4-3 to TRBJ2-3; 7 bases map to TRBD2. Germline CDR1 reads LGHNA; CDR2 reads YSLEER. The CDR3 loop spans 15 amino acids. Trimming removed 4 bases from V and 5 bases from J; junction bases left unmatched: 9. CDR3 DNA: TGCGCCAGCAGCCTCAAACTAGCGATGGGAGATACGCAGTATTTT. It is translated as CASSLKLAMGDTQYF.